Here is one TCR beta chain with its context. This specimen belongs to a study of T cell changes during pregnancy in multiple sclerosis. Only in-frame clones appear in the TCRdb table, and some are missing; sequencing was by immunoSEQ multiplex PCR. There are tens of thousands of clones in the sample; around 94% occur only once, and under 3% lies in the top ten. This TCR was recovered from a female donor with multiple sclerosis, enrolled in a pregnancy study. Sequenced material: CD8+ T cells from peripheral blood mononuclear cells, taken after pregnancy.

This CDR3 is CASSILAGVSETQYF. The CDR3 nucleotides are TGTGCCAGCAGTATACTAGCGGGAGTGTCAGAGACCCAGTACTTC. The rearrangement uses TRBV6-5 and TRBJ2-5; 11 bases are shared with TRBD2. Per the germline V gene, CDR1 is MNHEY and CDR2 is SVGAGI. The CDR3 totals 15 residues. The V and J ends lost 5 bases and 4 bases, in that order; junction bases with no gene match: 6.